The following is a T cell receptor beta chain sequence with its context. What it binds is not known. This specimen belongs to a study of T-cell memory formation after mild COVID-19. Across the study: The study found TCR clusters largely donor specific.

The V gene end was trimmed by 0 bases and the J gene end by 7 bases; junction bases not matched to a gene: 6. From germline, CDR1 is DFQATT and CDR2 SNEGSKA (reference sequence). The CDR3 has 15 residues. Study results and limitations: SARS-CoV-2 specificity of second-wave clones peaking day 37 was unconfirmed. Some clones that responded turned up in pre-infection memory, which suggests that cross-reactive memory joined in.

MiXCR was run by TCRdb on the 5' RACE reads, yielding one entry per CDR3 protein. The repertoire includes fewer than 300,000 distinct CDR3 sequences, 15% to 20% of them detected once, and around a fifth sits in the top ten. The source of this sequence is a young man who had mild COVID-19 (a few samples of this study predate the infection). Cell type and time point are not known. The chain carries TRBV20-1 and TRBJ2-1, with 10 bases aligning to TRBD2. The sample was PBMCs or a T cell subset sorted from them (not recorded which). CDR3 amino acids: CSAREVQRGGNEQFF. The CDR3 DNA is TGCAGTGCTAGAGAGGTCCAGCGGGGGGGAAATGAGCAGTTCTTC.